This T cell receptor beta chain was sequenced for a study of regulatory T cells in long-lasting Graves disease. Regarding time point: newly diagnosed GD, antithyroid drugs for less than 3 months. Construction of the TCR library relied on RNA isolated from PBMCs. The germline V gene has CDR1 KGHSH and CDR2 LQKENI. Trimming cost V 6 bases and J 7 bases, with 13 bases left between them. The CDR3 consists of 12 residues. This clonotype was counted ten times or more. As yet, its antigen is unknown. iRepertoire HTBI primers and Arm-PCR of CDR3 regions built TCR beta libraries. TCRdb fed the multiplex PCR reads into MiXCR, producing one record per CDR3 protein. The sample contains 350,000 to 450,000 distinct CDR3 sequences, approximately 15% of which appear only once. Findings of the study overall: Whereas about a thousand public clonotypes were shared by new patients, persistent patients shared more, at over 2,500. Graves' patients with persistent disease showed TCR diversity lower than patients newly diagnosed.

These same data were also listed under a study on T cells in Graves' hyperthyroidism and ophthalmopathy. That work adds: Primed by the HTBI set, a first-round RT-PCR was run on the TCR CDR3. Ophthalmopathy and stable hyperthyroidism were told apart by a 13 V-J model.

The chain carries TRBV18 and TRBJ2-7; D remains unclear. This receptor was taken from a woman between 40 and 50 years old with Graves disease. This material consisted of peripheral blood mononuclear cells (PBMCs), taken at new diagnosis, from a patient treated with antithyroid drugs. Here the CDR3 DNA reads TGTGCCAGCTCCCCCGGCGCGGTGGAGCAGTACTTC. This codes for CASSPGAVEQYF.